This paragraph reports one T cell receptor beta chain. Its antigen is unidentified. This table comes from immunoSEQ multiplex PCR, and its TCRdb copy is limited to in-frame clones, with some not included. The table lists nearly 95,000 clones, roughly 80% of them singletons. The sample originates from a study of radiotherapy plus CTLA-4 blockade in lung cancer. Study information: Among patients, over 15% showed objective responses, and approximately 30% had disease control. Study-level points and caveats: Response, reportedly, was best predicted by interferon-beta along with early blood T cell clone dynamics.

CTLA-4 blockade using ipilimumab, together with focal radiation, was received by patients with chemo-refractory metastatic non-small-cell lung cancer. CDR3 length: 13 amino acids. Trimming took 3 bases from V and 3 from J, leaving 7 bases between them. Germline CDR1 and CDR2: SGHDT and YYEEEE. The source of this sequence is a human donor with non-small cell lung cancer that progressed on radiotherapy plus ipilimumab. The source material was peripheral blood, sampled from a patient treated with radiotherapy plus ipilimumab. The rearrangement uses TRBV5-6 and TRBJ2-1; D is unresolved. As DNA, the CDR3 is TGTGCCAGCAGCTGGGCCTTCTACAATGAGCAGTTCTTC. It is translated as CASSWAFYNEQFF.